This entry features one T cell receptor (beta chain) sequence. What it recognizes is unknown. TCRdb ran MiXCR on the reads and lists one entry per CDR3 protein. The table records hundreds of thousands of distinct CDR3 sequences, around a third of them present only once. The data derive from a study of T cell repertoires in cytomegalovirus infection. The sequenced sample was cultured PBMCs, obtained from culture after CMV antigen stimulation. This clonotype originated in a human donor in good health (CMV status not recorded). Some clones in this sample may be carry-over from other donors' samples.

CDR3 sequence: CASSGLGGGYNEQFF. In DNA form, the CDR3 reads TGTGCCAGCAGTGGGCTGGGGGGGGGCTACAATGAGCAGTTCTTC. The chain couples TRBV2 to TRBJ2-1, with TRBD2 matching 7 bases. V lost 4 bases, J lost 3 bases, and 6 bases stayed unmatched. This CDR3 has 15 amino acids. CDR1 SNHLY and CDR2 FYNNEI come from the germline V gene.